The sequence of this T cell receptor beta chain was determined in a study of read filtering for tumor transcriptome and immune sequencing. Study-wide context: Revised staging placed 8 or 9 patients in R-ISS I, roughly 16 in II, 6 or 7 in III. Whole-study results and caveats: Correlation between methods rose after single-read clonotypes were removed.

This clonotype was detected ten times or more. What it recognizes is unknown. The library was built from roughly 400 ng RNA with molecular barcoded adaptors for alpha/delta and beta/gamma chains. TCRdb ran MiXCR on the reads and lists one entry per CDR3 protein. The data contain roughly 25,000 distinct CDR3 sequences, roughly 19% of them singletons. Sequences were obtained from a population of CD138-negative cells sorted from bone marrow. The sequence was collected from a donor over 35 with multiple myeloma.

CDR3 sequence reads: CASSSPPTSGSYEQYF. The CDR3 DNA is TGTGCCAGCAGTTCCCCTCCTACTAGCGGGAGTTACGAGCAGTACTTC. The chain recombines TRBV28 with TRBJ2-7; 11 bases are a match to TRBD2. Per the germline V gene, CDR1 is MDHEN and CDR2 is SYDVKM. This CDR3 spans 16 amino acids. V shed 4 bases and J 4 bases; nucleotides not matched to a gene: 9.